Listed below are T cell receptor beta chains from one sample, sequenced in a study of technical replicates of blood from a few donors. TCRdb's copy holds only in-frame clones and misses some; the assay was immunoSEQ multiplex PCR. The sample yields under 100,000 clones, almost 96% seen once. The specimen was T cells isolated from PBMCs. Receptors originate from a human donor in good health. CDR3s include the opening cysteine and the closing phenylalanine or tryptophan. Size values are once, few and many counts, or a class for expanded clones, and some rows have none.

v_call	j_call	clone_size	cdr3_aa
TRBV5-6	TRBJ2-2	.	CASSLAPGGGELFF
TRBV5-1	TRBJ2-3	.	CASSLDGGRAHTDTQYF
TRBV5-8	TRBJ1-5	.	CASSKGTGVNQPQHF
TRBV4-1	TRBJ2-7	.	CASSQGGLAARYEQYF
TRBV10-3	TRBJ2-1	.	CAISESTGTSPYGEQFF
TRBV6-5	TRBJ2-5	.	CASSGRGPETQYF
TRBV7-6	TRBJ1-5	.	CASSLRTGKGQPQHF
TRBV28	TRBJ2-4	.	CASSLPSLAKNIQYF
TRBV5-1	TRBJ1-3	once	CASSLGGTYRSGNTIYF
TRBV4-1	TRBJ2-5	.	CASSLTRSETQYF
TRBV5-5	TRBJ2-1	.	CASTQSGATYNEQFF
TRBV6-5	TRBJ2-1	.	CASSSLAGFYEQFF
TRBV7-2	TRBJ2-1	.	CASSYLAGGRNEQFF
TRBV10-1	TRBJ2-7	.	CASSFSAAYEQYF
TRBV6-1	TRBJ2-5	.	CASSEWAGGGIRETQYF
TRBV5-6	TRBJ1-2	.	CASGIDSYYGYTF
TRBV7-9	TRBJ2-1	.	CASSSGAGTRSYNEQFF
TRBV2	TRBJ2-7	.	CASSHDDLAEYRYEQYF
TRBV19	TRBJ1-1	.	CASTRAPRTEAFF
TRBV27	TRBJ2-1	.	CASQPLAAERSYNEQFF
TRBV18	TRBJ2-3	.	CASSPPRGGGPDTQYF
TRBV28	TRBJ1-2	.	CAIYNIGGINYGYTF
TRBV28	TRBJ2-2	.	CASRRRDSPIGTGELFF
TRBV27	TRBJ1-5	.	CASSPTWGGNQPQHF
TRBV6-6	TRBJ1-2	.	CASSYGGSSLYGYTF
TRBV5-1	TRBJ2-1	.	CASSLETSGEQFF
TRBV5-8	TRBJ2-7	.	CASSSDYSYEQYF
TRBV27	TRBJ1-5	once	CASSVSRVDNQPQHF
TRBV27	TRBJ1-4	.	CASSFLHNDEKLFF
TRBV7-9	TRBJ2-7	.	CASSSPEAYEQYF
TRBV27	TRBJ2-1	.	CASSFSGRARGNEQFF
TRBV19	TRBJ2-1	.	CASTGLAPSGEQFF
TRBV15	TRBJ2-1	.	CATSRASSGRAGREQFF
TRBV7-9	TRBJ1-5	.	CASSPTGLGQPQHF
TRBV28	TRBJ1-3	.	CASSLYRQAGNTIYF
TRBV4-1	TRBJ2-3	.	CASSQDRGVTDTQYF
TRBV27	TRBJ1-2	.	CASRSVGGLQSYGYTF
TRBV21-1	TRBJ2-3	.	CASTRTGGTTTDTQYF
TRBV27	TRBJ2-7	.	CASSLGSGSYEQYF
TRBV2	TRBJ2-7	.	CASSYSRGLAYEQYF
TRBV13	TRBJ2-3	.	CASSHTGGETDTQYF
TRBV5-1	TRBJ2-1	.	CASSGRGGSYNEQFF
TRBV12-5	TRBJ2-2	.	CASGLVRTGRDTGELFF
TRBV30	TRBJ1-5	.	CAIGSGFSNQPQHF
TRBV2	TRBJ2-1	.	CASSESGGPIYNEQFF